The 16 T cell receptor beta chains given below trace back to one sample, sequenced in a study of T cells in Graves' hyperthyroidism and ophthalmopathy. Amplified TCR beta CDR3 regions came from RNA transcripts. HTBI primers were the set used in a first-round RT-PCR of the TCR CDR3. MiXCR, run by TCRdb on the multiplex PCR reads, gives a single entry per CDR3 protein. The sample has about 350,000 distinct CDR3 sequences, approximately 15% seen once. Sequencing was done on a sample of blood. Receptors originate from a woman in her thirties with Graves' hyperthyroidism.

The sample holds many counts of this clonotype. CDR3 protein: CASSLDGRVIRPETEAFF. The CDR3 DNA reads as TGTGCCAGCAGCTTAGACGGGAGGGTCATTCGTCCCGAAACTGAAGCTTTCTTT. The chain recombines TRBV7-8 with TRBJ1-1; D is unclear. CDR1 and CDR2 from the germline V gene are SGHVS and FQNEAQ. Between the trimmed V and J ends, which lost 1 base and 5 bases, there was a span of 23 bases. The CDR3 sequence is 18 residues long.

In this sample, this clonotype turned up many times. V is TRBV20-1 and J is TRBJ2-5, with a tentative D call TRBD2 (7 bases). Germline V gene lookup returns CDR1 DFQATT and CDR2 SNEGSKA (reference sequence). Trimming pared 1 base from V and 5 bases from J, leaving 23 bases between. The CDR3 contains 17 residues. CDR3 loop: CSARVGASGRLLETQYF. The CDR3 bases are TGCAGTGCTAGAGTGGGGGCTAGCGGAAGGCTACTGGAGACCCAGTACTTC.

This clonotype was seen at least ten times. This chain connects TRBV29-1 to TRBJ1-1; D uncertain. This CDR3 contains 13 residues. Germline assignment: CDR1 SQVTM and CDR2 ANQGSEA. V was clipped by 6 bases and J by 0 bases, with 11 bases between them. The CDR3 protein is CSVGSGVNTEAFF. CDR3 sequence (DNA): TGCAGCGTCGGCAGCGGGGTGAACACTGAAGCTTTCTTT.

This clonotype has only a few counts. V usage is TRBV20-1 and J usage is TRBJ2-3, with unresolved D. With 4 bases removed from V and 0 bases from J, the gap between germline ends came to 17 bases. The CDR3 is made up of 16 amino acids. From germline, CDR1 is DFQATT and CDR2 SNEGSKA (reference sequence). CDR3: CSATKSPRISTDTQYF. Here the CDR3 DNA reads TGCAGTGCTACTAAGTCACCGCGTATAAGCACAGATACGCAGTATTTT.

This clonotype was counted between two and nine times. The genes are TRBV20-1 and TRBJ1-1; the match to TRBD1 covers 8 bases. Germline V lookup: CDR1 DFQATT, CDR2 SNEGSKA (reference sequence). The CDR3 covers 16 residues. The V and J ends lost 3 bases and 5 bases, in that order; junction bases with no gene match: 14. Written as DNA, the CDR3 is TGCAGTGCTAGGAAGTATTCAGGGGGCTGGGGGACTGAAGCTTTCTTT. Its protein is CSARKYSGGWGTEAFF.

In its sample, this clonotype was seen a few times. The rearrangement uses TRBV19 and TRBJ1-2; no clear D gene. CDR1 and CDR2 from the germline V gene are LNHDA and SQIVND (reference sequence). Deletions cut 1 base from V and 6 bases from J, with 12 bases between. This CDR3 has 14 amino acids. The CDR3 here is CASSIAGSLDGYTF. CDR3 nucleotides: TGTGCCAGTAGTATAGCAGGCAGCTTAGATGGCTACACCTTC.

This clonotype has at least ten counts. The chain links TRBV13 to TRBJ2-7; 7 positions agree with TRBD2. The CDR3 runs 14 residues. After removal of 1 base from V and 7 bases from J, the junction contained 7 bases not matched to a gene. CDR1 and CDR2 from the germline V gene are PRHDT and FYEKMQ (reference sequence). Here the CDR3 DNA reads TGTGCCAGCAGCTTAGCGGCGGGAGCTCGGGAGCAGTACTTC. Its protein product is CASSLAAGAREQYF.

This clonotype was picked up many times. This sequence joins TRBV19 and TRBJ2-3; D is undetermined. The CDR3 sequence is 13 residues long. Germline CDR1 reads LNHDA; CDR2 reads SQIVND (reference sequence). V was trimmed by 6 bases and J by 2 bases, leaving 9 bases between them. The CDR3 DNA is TGTGCCAGTAGCTGGCTCCACACAGATACGCAGTATTTT. The encoded protein is CASSWLHTDTQYF.

The chain recombines TRBV20-1 with TRBJ2-5, with D possibly called TRBD1 or TRBD2 (6 bases each). In germline, CDR1 is DFQATT, CDR2 SNEGSKA (reference sequence). V was shortened by 3 bases and J by 6 bases, with 14 bases between the two germline ends. This CDR3 is built from 13 residues. The CDR3 protein is CSARAGGGKTQYF. CDR3 sequence (DNA): TGCAGTGCTAGGGCAGGAGGGGGGAAGACCCAGTACTTC.

The rearrangement uses TRBV6-1 and TRBJ2-7; D is possibly TRBD2 (5 bases). Trimming took off 7 bases at V and 1 base at J, with 14 bases between the two ends. This CDR3 is 14 amino acids long. CDR1 MNHNS and CDR2 SASEGT come from the germline V gene. Here the CDR3 reads CASINGRGSYEQYF. The CDR3 nucleotides are TGTGCCAGCATCAACGGCCGGGGTTCCTACGAGCAGTACTTC.

The rearrangement links TRBV7-8 to TRBJ1-4; D may be TRBD1 (5 bases). The CDR3 covers 15 residues. Between the trimmed V and J ends, which lost 5 bases and 13 bases, there was a span of 23 bases. Germline CDR1 SGHVS, CDR2 FQNEAQ. The CDR3 spells CASSRGAQRGGRLFF. The CDR3 nucleotides are TGTGCCAGCAGCCGGGGCGCGCAGAGGGGAGGTAGACTGTTTTTT.

The CDR3 coding sequence is TGTGCCAGCAGTTTTGGGACGGAGACCTACGAGCAGTACTTC. It encodes CASSFGTETYEQYF. The J gene is TRBJ2-7, the V gene TRBV28; D may be TRBD1 or TRBD2 (5 bases each). The CDR3 is 14 amino acids. The V end lost 3 bases, the J end lost 2 bases, and 11 bases lay between the germline ends. Germline V gives CDR1 MDHEN, CDR2 SYDVKM.

The J gene is TRBJ2-1, the V gene TRBV24-1; maybe TRBD2 (6 bases). In germline, CDR1 is KGHDR, CDR2 SFDVKD. V lost 4 bases, J lost 5 bases, and 17 bases lay in between. CDR3 size: 16 residues. This CDR3 is CATSETDGTLDNEQFF. CDR3 DNA sequence: TGTGCCACCAGTGAAACTGATGGGACTCTCGACAATGAGCAGTTCTTC.

This clonotype was recorded at least ten times. V and J are TRBV30 and TRBJ2-7, with unresolved D. CDR3 size: 12 residues. CDR1 is GTSNPN, CDR2 SVGIG, per germline (reference sequence). V was pared by 1 base and J by 3 bases, with 7 bases between. The CDR3 reads CAWSEHSYEQYF. CDR3 DNA: TGTGCCTGGAGTGAGCACAGCTACGAGCAGTACTTC.

This clonotype was seen repeatedly, ten times or more. This chain connects TRBV30 to TRBJ2-7; D remains unclear. Deletions cut 1 base from V and 4 bases from J, with 14 bases between. Germline V gene lookup returns CDR1 GTSNPN and CDR2 SVGIG (reference sequence). This CDR3 region has 14 residues. CDR3 DNA: TGTGCCTGGAGTGGTGGGCCGCCAATATACGAGCAGTACTTC. This gives the protein CAWSGGPPIYEQYF.

This clonotype appeared many times. The chain employs TRBV28 and TRBJ2-7, with a tentative D call TRBD2 (6 bases). Trimming took 3 bases from V and 4 from J, leaving 19 bases between them. CDR1 is MDHEN and CDR2 is SYDVKM in the germline V gene. This CDR3 has 16 amino acids. CDR3 sequence reads: CASSFNLGTQRYEQYF. The CDR3, as DNA: TGTGCCAGCAGTTTTAATCTTGGGACTCAACGGTACGAGCAGTACTTC.